This record looks at one T cell receptor (beta chain) sequence and its context. This sample stems from a study of blood T cell repertoires in COVID-19. Data came from immunoSEQ multiplex PCR; TCRdb stores just in-frame clones and leaves some out. The sample has 250,000 to 300,000 clones, more than 70% seen once; the top ten hold 11%. With 4 bases clipped from V and 1 base from J, the junction kept 3 bases outside the gene matches. Germline V gene sequence: CDR1 SNHLY, CDR2 FYNNEI. The CDR3 has 14 residues. The chain joins TRBV2 to TRBJ1-1; 7 bases are shared with TRBD1. The specimen sequenced was peripheral blood. This clonotype was obtained from a woman younger than 45 with COVID-19, enrolled during active disease. CDR3 sequence (DNA): TGTGCCAGCAGTGGACAGGGCACGAACACTGAAGCTTTCTTT. This gives the protein CASSGQGTNTEAFF.